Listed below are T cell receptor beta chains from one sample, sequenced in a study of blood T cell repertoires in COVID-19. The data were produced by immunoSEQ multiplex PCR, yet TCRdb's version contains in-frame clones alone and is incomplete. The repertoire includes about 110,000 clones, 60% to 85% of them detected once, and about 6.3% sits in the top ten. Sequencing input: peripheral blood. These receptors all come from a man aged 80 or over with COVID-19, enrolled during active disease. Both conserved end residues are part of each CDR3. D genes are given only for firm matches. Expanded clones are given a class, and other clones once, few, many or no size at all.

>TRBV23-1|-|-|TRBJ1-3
TGCGCCAGCAGGCCGTCCTTTACAGGAACTGGAAACACCATATATTTT
CASRPSFTGTGNTIYF
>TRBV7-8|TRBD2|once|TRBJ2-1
TGTGCCAGCAGCAAGGAACTAGCGGGAGGCTACAATGAGCAGTTCTTC
CASSKELAGGYNEQFF
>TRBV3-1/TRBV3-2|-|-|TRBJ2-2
TGTGCCAGCAGCCGAGGACTTTTTGGGGAGCTGTTTTTT
CASSRGLFGELFF
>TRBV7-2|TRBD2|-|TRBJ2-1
TGTGCCAGCAGCTTACTAGCGGGGGGGTACTACAATGAGCAGTTCTTC
CASSLLAGGYYNEQFF
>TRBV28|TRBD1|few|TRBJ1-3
TGTGCCAGCAGTCCCCCGACAGGGAACTCTGGAAACACCATATATTTT
CASSPPTGNSGNTIYF
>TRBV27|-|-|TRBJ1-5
TGTGCCAGCGGCTTTTTGCAGGGCGATCAGCCCCAGCATTTT
CASGFLQGDQPQHF
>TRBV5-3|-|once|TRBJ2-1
TGTGCCAGAAGCCCCCCCGGGGCGGGGACCCTCAACAATGAGCAGTTCTTC
CARSPPGAGTLNNEQFF
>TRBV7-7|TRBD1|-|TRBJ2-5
TGTGCTAGCAGCTGGGGACAGGGTATAGAAGAGACCCAGTACTTC
CASSWGQGIEETQYF
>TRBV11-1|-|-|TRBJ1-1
TGTGCCAGCAGCTTATACACGAACACTGAAGCTTTCTTT
CASSLYTNTEAFF
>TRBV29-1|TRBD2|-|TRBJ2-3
TGCAGCGTTGAAGAGTTCGATAGCGGGAAAGCTAAGTATACGCAGTATTTT
CSVEEFDSGKAKYTQYF
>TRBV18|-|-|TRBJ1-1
TGTGCCAGCTCACCACAAGGGGCTAACACTGAAGCTTTCTTT
CASSPQGANTEAFF
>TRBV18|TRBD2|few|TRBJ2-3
TGTGCCAGCTCACCGACACCCTGGCTAGCGGGAGGAAGCACAGATACGCAGTATTTT
CASSPTPWLAGGSTDTQYF
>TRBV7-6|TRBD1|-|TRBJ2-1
TGTGCCAGCAGCTTAAGACAGGGAAGCAACAATGAGCAGTTCTTC
CASSLRQGSNNEQFF
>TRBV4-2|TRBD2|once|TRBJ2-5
TGTGCCAGCAGCCAGAATAGCGGGAGGGCCCAAGAGACCCAGTACTTC
CASSQNSGRAQETQYF
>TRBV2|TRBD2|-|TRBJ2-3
TGTGCCAGCAACCTAGCGGGATTGACAGATACGCAGTATTTT
CASNLAGLTDTQYF
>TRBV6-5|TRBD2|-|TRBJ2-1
TGTGCCAGCAGTCCTACCGGGACTAGTTCTAATGAGCAGTTCTTC
CASSPTGTSSNEQFF
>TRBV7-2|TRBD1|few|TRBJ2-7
TGTGCCAGCAGCTCCTTCCAACCGGGACAGGGTTCCGAGCAGTACTTC
CASSSFQPGQGSEQYF
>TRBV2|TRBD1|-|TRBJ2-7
TGTGCCAGCCGCCGGGACAGGGTATCCTACGAGCAGTACTTC
CASRRDRVSYEQYF
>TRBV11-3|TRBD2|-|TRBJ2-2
TGTGCCAGCAGCCTAGTAGCGGGAGGGAAGACCGGGGAGCTGTTTTTT
CASSLVAGGKTGELFF
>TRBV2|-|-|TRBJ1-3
TGTGCCAGCGGGTTAGGAGGGCCCAGCTCTGGAAACACCATATATTTT
CASGLGGPSSGNTIYF
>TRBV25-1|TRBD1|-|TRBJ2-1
TGTGCCAGCAGTGAACACAGGGGAACTTACAATGAGCAGTTCTTC
CASSEHRGTYNEQFF
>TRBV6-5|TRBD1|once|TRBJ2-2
TGTGCCAGCAGACAGGGACAGGTGAACACCGGGGAGCTGTTTTTT
CASRQGQVNTGELFF
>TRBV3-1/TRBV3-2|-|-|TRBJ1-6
TGTGCCAGCAGCCAAGGGACAAATTCACCCCTCCACTTT
CASSQGTNSPLHF
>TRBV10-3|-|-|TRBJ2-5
TGTGCCACCGCGAGGGGGGCGGGAGTTGGAGAGACCCAGTACTTC
CATARGAGVGETQYF
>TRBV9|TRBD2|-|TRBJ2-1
TGTGCCAGCAGCCCTCGACTAGCGGGGACCGGCAATGAGCAGTTCTTC
CASSPRLAGTGNEQFF
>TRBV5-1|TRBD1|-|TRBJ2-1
TGCGCCAGCAGCATCCGGGACAGGGTCAATGAGCAGTTCTTC
CASSIRDRVNEQFF
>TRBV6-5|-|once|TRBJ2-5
TGTGCCAGCAGTTTCGCGGGACAGACACAAGAGACCCAGTACTTC
CASSFAGQTQETQYF
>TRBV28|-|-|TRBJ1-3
TGTGCCAGCAGTGGGGGCCTCTCTGGAAACACCATATATTTT
CASSGGLSGNTIYF
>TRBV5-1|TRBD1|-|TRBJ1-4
TGCGCCAGCAGCACCTTACAGGGGTCTGGTGAAAAACTGTTTTTT
CASSTLQGSGEKLFF
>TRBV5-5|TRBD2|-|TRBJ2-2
TGTGCCAGCAGCTTGGCCGTAGCGGGAGGGCCCGGCGGGGAGCTGTTTTTT
CASSLAVAGGPGGELFF
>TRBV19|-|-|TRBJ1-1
TGTGCCAGTAGTGCTGCCCTCGGTTGGAGTGGCGCTTTCTTT
CASSAALGWSGAFF
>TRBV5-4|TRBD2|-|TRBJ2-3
TGTGCCAGCAGCGGCGGGGCGGGGGGGACAGATACGCAGTATTTT
CASSGGAGGTDTQYF
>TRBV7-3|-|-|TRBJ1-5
TGTGCCAGCAGTCGGAGTTCCAATCAGCCCCAGCATTTT
CASSRSSNQPQHF
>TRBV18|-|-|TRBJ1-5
TGTGCCAGCTCACTACAGGGTAGTAGCAATCAGCCCCAGCATTTT
CASSLQGSSNQPQHF
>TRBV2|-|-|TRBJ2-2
TGTGCCAGCAGCTACGAAGCGGGTATTAACACCGGGGAGCTGTTTTTT
CASSYEAGINTGELFF
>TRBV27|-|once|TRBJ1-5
TGTGCCAGCAGTTTAAACCCTAGTGGGGCCCAGCCCCAGCATTTT
CASSLNPSGAQPQHF
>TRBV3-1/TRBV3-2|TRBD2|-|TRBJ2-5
TGTGCCAGCAGCCAAGATGGACTAGCGGGAGATTATGTGACCCAGTACTTC
CASSQDGLAGDYVTQYF
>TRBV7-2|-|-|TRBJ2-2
TGTGCCAGCAGCTTAGCCCCTAGCTCATTAGGAAGTGACGGGGAGCTGTTTTTT
CASSLAPSSLGSDGELFF
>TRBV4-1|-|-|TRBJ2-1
TGCGCCAGCAGCCAACCCCACGTGGGAGGGGGGCCATACAATGAGCAGTTCTTC
CASSQPHVGGGPYNEQFF
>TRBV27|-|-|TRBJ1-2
TGTGCCAGCAGTTCCCGTCGGGGAGACTATGGCTACACCTTC
CASSSRRGDYGYTF
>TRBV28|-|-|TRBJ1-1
TGTGAATCTACCTCTTTGAACACTGAAGCTTTCTTT
CESTSLNTEAFF
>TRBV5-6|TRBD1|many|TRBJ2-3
TGTGCCAGCAGCAAGCAGGGGGCTGGCACAGATACGCAGTATTTT
CASSKQGAGTDTQYF
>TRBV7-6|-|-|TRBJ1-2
TGTGCCAGCAGCTTAGACACTAACTATGGCTACACCTTC
CASSLDTNYGYTF
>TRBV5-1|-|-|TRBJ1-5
TGCGCCAGCAGCGTAGGGGCAAATCAGCCCCAGCATTTT
CASSVGANQPQHF
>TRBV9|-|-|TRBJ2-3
TGTGCCAGCACTGAAAACGGCGGGCGCACAGATACGCAGTATTTT
CASTENGGRTDTQYF
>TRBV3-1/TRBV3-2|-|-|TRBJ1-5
TGTGCCAGCAGCCAAAGACAGTCGGGCAATCAGCCCCAGCATTTT
CASSQRQSGNQPQHF
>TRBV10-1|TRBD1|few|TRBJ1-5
TGCGCCAGCCACCGGGACAGGTGTAATCAGCCCCAGCATTTT
CASHRDRCNQPQHF
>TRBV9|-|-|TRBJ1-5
TGTGCCAGCGCGCCAGGCTTAGAGCAGCCCCAGCATTTT
CASAPGLEQPQHF
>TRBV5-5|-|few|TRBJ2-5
TGTGCCAGCAGCTTGGGGAGGTCAGAGACCCAGTACTTC
CASSLGRSETQYF
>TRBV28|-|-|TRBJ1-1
TGTGCCAGCAGTTTGACGGGTGCAGAGGAAGCTTTCTTT
CASSLTGAEEAFF
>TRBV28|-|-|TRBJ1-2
TGTGCCAGCAGTTCCCAGACGACAGGTTATTATGGCTACACCTTC
CASSSQTTGYYGYTF
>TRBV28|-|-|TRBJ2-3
TGTGCCAGCAGTTTAATAGCCCGGACAGTGGATACCGATACGCAGTATTTT
CASSLIARTVDTDTQYF
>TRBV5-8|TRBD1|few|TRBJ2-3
TGTGCCAGCAGCTTGGGACAGGGGGATACGCAGTATTTT
CASSLGQGDTQYF
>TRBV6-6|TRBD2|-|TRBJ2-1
TGTGCCAGCAGTCGTCCGGGACTAGCGGGAAAGAGCTCCTACAATGAGCAGTTCTTC
CASSRPGLAGKSSYNEQFF
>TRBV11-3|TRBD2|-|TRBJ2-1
TGTGCCAGCAGCCCCTCTGGGGCAGCGGGAGCGGTCAATGAGCAGTTCTTC
CASSPSGAAGAVNEQFF
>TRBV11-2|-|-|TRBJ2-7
TGTGCCAGCAGCTTAGACTCCGAGCAGTACTTC
CASSLDSEQYF
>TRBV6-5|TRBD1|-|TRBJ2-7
TGTGCCAGCAGTTACTCTATTTCAGGGGGCTACGAGCAGTACTTC
CASSYSISGGYEQYF
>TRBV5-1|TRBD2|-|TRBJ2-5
TGCGCCAGCAGCTCAATAGCGGGAGTAGGGGAGACCCAGTACTTC
CASSSIAGVGETQYF
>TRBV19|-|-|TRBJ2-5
TGTGCCAGTCGACAGGCCGGAGAGACCCAGTACTTC
CASRQAGETQYF
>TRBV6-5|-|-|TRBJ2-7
TGTGCCAGCAGTTATGGCGGGACAGTTGTCTACGAGCAGTACTTC
CASSYGGTVVYEQYF